The entry below gives a single T cell receptor beta chain sequence along with its context. The CDR3 is 15 amino acids. V lost 8 bases and J lost 4, with 22 bases in between. Per the germline V gene, CDR1 is SQVTM and CDR2 is ANQGSEA. Generated by immunoSEQ multiplex PCR, the TCRdb table keeps only in-frame clones and is missing some. The table shows fewer than 25,000 clones, with around 85% occurring only once. The entry originates in a study of preoperative IRX-2 immunotherapy in early breast cancer. The treatment here: preoperative locoregional IRX-2 cytokine immunotherapy. Patients received preoperative, locoregional IRX-2 cytokine immunotherapy in a phase Ib study.

This chain connects TRBV29-1 to TRBJ2-3; D possibly corresponds to TRBD1 (8 bases). Sequencing used lymph node tissue, obtained after IRX-2 immunotherapy. The sequence came from a human donor with breast cancer. The CDR3 DNA sequence: TGCAGCTTAAGGGGAGGGCAGGGGGCCGCAGATACGCAGTATTTT. This codes for CSLRGGQGAADTQYF.